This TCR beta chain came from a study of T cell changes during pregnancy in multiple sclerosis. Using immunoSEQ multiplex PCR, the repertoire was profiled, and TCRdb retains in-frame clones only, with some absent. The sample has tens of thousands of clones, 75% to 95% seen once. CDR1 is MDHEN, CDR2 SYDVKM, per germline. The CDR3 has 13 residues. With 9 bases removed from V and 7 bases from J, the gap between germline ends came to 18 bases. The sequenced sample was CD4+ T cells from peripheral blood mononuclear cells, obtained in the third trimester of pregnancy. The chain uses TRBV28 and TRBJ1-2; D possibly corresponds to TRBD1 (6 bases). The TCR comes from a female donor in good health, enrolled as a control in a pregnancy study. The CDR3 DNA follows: TGTGCCAGTGATTCAGGGGTGACTCGTGGCTACACCTTC. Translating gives CASDSGVTRGYTF.